The 28 T cell receptor beta chains below come from one sample, sequenced in a study of response to subunit inactivated influenza vaccine. TCRdb used MiXCR to reprocess the RT-PCR reads, holding one entry per CDR3 protein. The sample consists of more than 400,000 distinct CDR3 sequences, approximately 7.7% of them appearing once. This specimen was PBMCs from blood, taken roughly 24 months after vaccination. Source of these receptors: a man aged 45-69 years who received an inactivated influenza vaccine.

This clonotype was recorded a few times. This chain joins TRBV6-5 and TRBJ1-1; D is undetermined. The V gene's germline CDR1 is MNHEY and CDR2 SVGAGI. Between the trimmed V and J ends, which lost 0 bases and 0 bases, there was a span of 14 bases. The CDR3 is made up of 17 amino acids. CDR3 residues: CASSYSSGRAMNTEAFF. The CDR3 coding sequence is TGTGCCAGCAGTTACTCGTCCGGCAGAGCTATGAACACTGAAGCTTTCTTT.

The chain carries TRBV24-1 and TRBJ1-5, with D unclear. This CDR3 spans 16 amino acids. Between the trimmed V and J ends, which lost 2 bases and 4 bases, there was a span of 14 bases. Germline loops: CDR1 KGHDR, CDR2 SFDVKD. The CDR3 here is CATSDSGEGRNQPQHF. CDR3 DNA: TGTGCCACCAGTGATTCAGGAGAGGGCAGGAATCAGCCCCAGCATTTT.

This clonotype was recorded at least ten times. The chain couples TRBV6-1 to TRBJ2-1; the match to TRBD2 covers 7 bases. V trimming: 8 bases; J trimming: 7 bases; junction bases outside the gene matches: 5. The CDR3 totals 12 residues. Germline V gene sequence: CDR1 MNHNS, CDR2 SASEGT. In DNA form, the CDR3 reads TGTGCCAGCTGGGAGGGTTGGAATGAGCAGTTCTTC. This translates into CASWEGWNEQFF.

This clonotype came up a few times. The J gene is TRBJ2-7, the V gene TRBV2, with TRBD1 matching over 9 bases. The germline V gene encodes CDR1 SNHLY and CDR2 FYNNEI. The V and J ends lost 3 bases and 4 bases, in that order; junction bases with no gene match: 10. The CDR3 spans 16 residues. The CDR3 region has the DNA TGTGCCAGCAGTGACCCTCCGGGACAGGGCCTATACGAGCAGTACTTC. As protein: CASSDPPGQGLYEQYF.

In this sample, this clonotype turned up a few times. V is TRBV27 and J is TRBJ1-2; D unresolved. The germline V gene has CDR1 MNHEY and CDR2 SMNVEV (reference sequence). This CDR3 contains 13 residues. Trimming took 0 bases from V and 8 from J, leaving 10 bases between them. CDR3 region: CASSLSGNPGYTF. As DNA, the CDR3 is TGTGCCAGCAGTTTATCAGGGAACCCGGGCTACACCTTC.

This clonotype was counted a few times. V and J are TRBV2 and TRBJ1-4, with a tentative D call TRBD1 (6 bases). Trimming took 7 bases from V and 7 from J, leaving 13 bases between them. The CDR3 is 13 amino acids. Germline CDR1 is SNHLY and CDR2 is FYNNEI. CDR3 sequence reads: CASKDRSGEKLFF. CDR3 bases: TGTGCCAGCAAAGACAGGTCGGGTGAAAAACTGTTTTTT.

This chain links TRBV29-1 with TRBJ2-7; TRBD1 is a possible D gene (6 bases). The CDR3 runs to 12 residues. Germline loops: CDR1 SQVTM, CDR2 ANQGSEA. Trimming shortened V by 5 bases and J by 5 bases, and 13 bases separated the two germline ends. Here the CDR3 reads CSVREGTHEQYF. CDR3 coding DNA: TGCAGCGTTAGGGAAGGGACACACGAGCAGTACTTC.

The chain carries TRBV6-1 and TRBJ2-1; D is possibly TRBD1 (6 bases). Germline values: CDR1 MNHNS, CDR2 SASEGT. Trimming stripped 5 bases from V and 0 bases from J, with 11 bases between. The CDR3 has 15 residues. The CDR3 region is CASSIGQRSYNEQFF. Here the CDR3 DNA reads TGTGCCAGCAGTATAGGACAGCGCTCCTACAATGAGCAGTTCTTC.

This rearrangement joins TRBV7-9 to TRBJ2-5; 7 bases align to TRBD2. Germline V gene sequence: CDR1 SEHNR, CDR2 FQNEAQ (reference sequence). CDR3 length: 15 amino acids. J gave up 5 bases and V 3 bases, and 9 bases lay outside the gene matches. The CDR3 reads CASSFGGGPLETQYF. CDR3 bases: TGTGCCAGCAGCTTTGGGGGAGGGCCGTTGGAGACCCAGTACTTC.

The sample holds a few counts of this clonotype. The chain is built from TRBV4-3 and TRBJ1-2; D perhaps matches TRBD1 (6 bases). Per the germline V gene, CDR1 is LGHNA and CDR2 is YSLEER. V was shortened by 0 bases and J by 7 bases, with 18 bases between the two germline ends. This CDR3 region has 16 residues. CDR3 residues: CASSQESPTGGSGYTF. In nucleotides, the CDR3 is TGCGCCAGCAGCCAAGAAAGTCCGACTGGGGGCAGTGGCTACACCTTC.

The chain recombines TRBV4-2 with TRBJ2-4; 7 nucleotides agree with TRBD2. The germline CDR1 and CDR2 sequences are LGHNA and YNFKEQ. The CDR3 is 17 amino acids. The V segment lost 1 base and the J segment 1 base; nucleotides outside the gene matches: 7. The CDR3 sequence is CASSQGAGDLAKNIQYF. Written as DNA, the CDR3 is TGTGCCAGCAGCCAAGGGGCGGGGGATCTGGCCAAAAACATTCAGTACTTC.

This clonotype has a handful of counts. The rearrangement uses TRBV4-2 and TRBJ2-1; 7 bases are a match to TRBD2. Unmatched junction bases numbered 11, after V lost 4 bases and J lost 5 bases. Per the germline V gene, CDR1 is LGHNA and CDR2 is YNFKEQ. The CDR3 is made up of 16 amino acids. In DNA, the CDR3 is TGTGCCAGCAGCCCCCCCTCGGGGAGGGCAAACAATGAGCAGTTCTTC. Residues: CASSPPSGRANNEQFF.

The sample holds a few counts of this clonotype. The chain is built from TRBV28 and TRBJ2-7, with TRBD1 matching 7 bases. The CDR3 runs to 14 residues. Germline loops: CDR1 MDHEN, CDR2 SYDVKM. V trimming: 6 bases; J trimming: 3 bases; junction bases outside the gene matches: 8. The CDR3 sequence: CASSPGTEFYEQYF. In DNA, the CDR3 is TGTGCCAGCAGCCCTGGGACAGAGTTCTACGAGCAGTACTTC.

The chain has TRBV6-5 and TRBJ2-5, with 11 bases aligning to TRBD2. Germline V CDR1 and CDR2: MNHEY, SVGAGI. V lost 0 bases to trimming and J lost 2 bases; unmatched junction nucleotides: 2. The CDR3 has 16 amino acids. The CDR3 protein is CASSYSTSGGQETQYF. CDR3 DNA: TGTGCCAGCAGTTACTCAACTAGCGGGGGACAAGAGACCCAGTACTTC.

This clonotype turned up a few times. The DNA for the CDR3 is TGTGCCAGCAGCCAGAACTTAGGGGCCGGCACCGGGGAGCTGTTTTTT. Amino acid sequence: CASSQNLGAGTGELFF. The chain uses TRBV3-1 and TRBJ2-2, with D possibly being TRBD1 (5 bases). Germline CDR1 is LGHDT and CDR2 is YNNKEL (reference sequence). This CDR3 contains 16 residues. V was clipped by 3 bases and J by 4 bases, with 15 bases between them.

This clonotype came up many times. The rearrangement links TRBV6-1 to TRBJ2-2, with 8 bases lining up with TRBD2. The germline gives CDR1 MNHNS, CDR2 SASEGT. Losses at the gene ends were 6 bases for V and 3 bases for J; bases not matched to a gene: 0. The CDR3 spans 13 residues. The CDR3 coding sequence is TGTGCCAGCAGCGGGGGGGACACCGGGGAGCTGTTTTTT. This translates into CASSGGDTGELFF.

This clonotype was found many times. The CDR3 reads CASSSWTGEDEQYF. For the CDR3, the DNA is TGTGCCAGCAGCTCATGGACAGGGGAAGACGAGCAGTACTTC. The V and J genes are TRBV7-2 and TRBJ2-7; 9 nucleotides match TRBD1. The germline V gene encodes CDR1 SGHTA and CDR2 FQGNSA. The V segment lost 4 bases and the J segment 5 bases; nucleotides outside the gene matches: 6. This CDR3 region has 14 residues.

This clonotype was recorded at least ten times. The genes are TRBV12-3 or TRBV12-4 and TRBJ2-1; TRBD2 matches at 7 bases. This CDR3 has 13 amino acids. V was clipped by 6 bases and J by 5 bases; unmatched bases: 4. The CDR3, as DNA: TGTGCCAGCAGGGCCGGGGGGAACAATGAGCAGTTCTTC. Translating gives CASRAGGNNEQFF.

This clonotype was seen a few times. V usage is TRBV20-1 and J usage is TRBJ2-3; D is unclear. The CDR3 covers 15 residues. Germline V lookup: CDR1 DFQATT, CDR2 SNEGSKA (reference sequence). The V end lost 4 bases, the J end lost 4 bases, and 18 bases lay between the germline ends. The CDR3 region is CSANLRPLWADTQYF. The DNA of the CDR3 is TGCAGTGCTAACCTACGGCCCCTGTGGGCAGATACGCAGTATTTT.

This rearrangement joins TRBV5-5 to TRBJ1-6, with 7 bases identical to TRBD1. The V gene's germline CDR1 is SGHKS and CDR2 YYEKEE (reference sequence). The trim removed 4 bases at V and 8 bases at J, leaving 3 bases unmatched. The CDR3 is made up of 13 amino acids. CDR3 DNA: TGTGCCAGCAGCGCCGACAGGGATTCACCCCTCCACTTT. It encodes CASSADRDSPLHF.

This clonotype was seen a handful of times. The rearrangement links TRBV15 to TRBJ1-4, with D possibly being TRBD1 (6 bases). Per the germline V gene, CDR1 is LNHNV and CDR2 is YYDKDF (reference sequence). Trimming removed 0 bases from V and 12 bases from J, with 14 bases in between. The CDR3 covers 14 residues. DNA for the CDR3: TGTGCCACCAGCAGAGAACCGACAGGCTTGGAACTGTTTTTT. It encodes CATSREPTGLELFF.

This clonotype was observed many times. Here the CDR3 reads CASSLHQPQHF. Written as DNA, the CDR3 is TGTGCCAGCAGTTTGCATCAGCCCCAGCATTTT. This sequence joins TRBV28 and TRBJ1-5; D remains unclear. Deletions cut 3 bases from V and 5 bases from J, with 2 bases between. Germline V lookup: CDR1 MDHEN, CDR2 SYDVKM. The CDR3 is 11 amino acids.

This clonotype was counted between two and nine times. The chain is built from TRBV4-1 and TRBJ2-6; D is uncertain. V lost 0 bases, J lost 5 bases, and 5 bases lay in between. The CDR3 totals 14 residues. The germline gives CDR1 MGHRA, CDR2 YSYEKL. CDR3 residues: CASSQDSWANVLTF. CDR3 nucleotide sequence: TGCGCCAGCAGCCAAGACTCCTGGGCCAACGTCCTGACTTTC.

This clonotype appeared a few times. V and J are TRBV24-1 and TRBJ2-1; either TRBD1 or TRBD2 may supply D (5 bases each). V was clipped by 4 bases and J by 6 bases, with 18 bases between them. The CDR3 is 16 residues long. Germline V gene lookup returns CDR1 KGHDR and CDR2 SFDVKD. The CDR3 DNA sequence: TGTGCCACCAGTGAATACTCCGGGACGCCTCCCAATGAGCAGTTCTTC. Translation gives CATSEYSGTPPNEQFF.

The rearrangement links TRBV6-1 to TRBJ2-5, with a weak D call TRBD2 (5 bases). Germline V lookup: CDR1 MNHNS, CDR2 SASEGT. The ends were cut back, 5 bases at V and 7 bases at J, with 14 bases in the middle. The CDR3 spans 13 residues. The CDR3 bases are TGTGCCAGCAGTAAGCGGCGGTTCGGGACCCAGTACTTC. Its translation is CASSKRRFGTQYF.

The chain is built from TRBV28 and TRBJ1-2, with D possibly TRBD1 on 6 matching bases. Germline CDR1 MDHEN, CDR2 SYDVKM. This CDR3 region has 13 residues. Trimming stripped 1 base from V and 8 bases from J, with 11 bases between. This CDR3 is CASSLLGGDGYTF. CDR3 coding DNA: TGTGCCAGCAGTTTATTGGGGGGCGACGGCTACACCTTC.

CDR3 DNA sequence: TGCGCCAGCAGCCAGATGCTAGCACACGGGACTAGCCGAAATGAGCAGTTCTTC. Translated: CASSQMLAHGTSRNEQFF. This chain links TRBV5-1 with TRBJ2-1; 9 bases are shared with TRBD2. The trim removed 4 bases at V and 7 bases at J, leaving 18 bases unmatched. Per germline, CDR1 SGHRS and CDR2 YFSETQ. The CDR3 runs 18 residues.

The V call is TRBV29-1, the J call TRBJ2-3; TRBD2 agrees at 7 bases. Germline CDR1 reads SQVTM; CDR2 reads ANQGSEA. The CDR3 has 13 residues. Trimming took 6 bases from V and 3 from J; bases not matched to a gene: 6. CDR3 coding DNA: TGCAGCGTGATTTCGGGGGGTACAGATACGCAGTATTTT. Amino acid sequence: CSVISGGTDTQYF.